This T cell receptor beta chain is from a study of blood T cell repertoires in COVID-19. Background on the study: T cells, B-cell-depleted T cells, or PBMCs supplied cDNA or gDNA.

The study drew participants aged about 18 to 89 years from 24 US areas. Allocation to cohorts depended on clinical history reported by the participants. Study processing details: Reference gene primer amplification gave nucleated cell count estimates. TCRdb's copy holds only in-frame clones and misses some; the assay was immunoSEQ multiplex PCR. Clonal size and the V and J genes are those of that table, whereas D and trimming came from the DNA. The table has hundreds of thousands of clones, approximately 86% seen once. Trimming pared 0 bases from V and 9 bases from J, leaving 12 bases between. Germline V gives CDR1 MGHRA, CDR2 YSYEKL. The CDR3 runs to 15 residues.

The sample taken for sequencing was PBMCs or T cells enriched from blood (not recorded which). V is TRBV4-1 and J is TRBJ1-6, with a weak D call TRBD1 (5 bases). The source of this sequence is a woman in her thirties who had recovered from COVID-19. CDR3: CASSQDRGRGSPLHF. The CDR3 region has the DNA TGCGCCAGCAGCCAAGACCGAGGGAGGGGTTCACCCCTCCACTTT.